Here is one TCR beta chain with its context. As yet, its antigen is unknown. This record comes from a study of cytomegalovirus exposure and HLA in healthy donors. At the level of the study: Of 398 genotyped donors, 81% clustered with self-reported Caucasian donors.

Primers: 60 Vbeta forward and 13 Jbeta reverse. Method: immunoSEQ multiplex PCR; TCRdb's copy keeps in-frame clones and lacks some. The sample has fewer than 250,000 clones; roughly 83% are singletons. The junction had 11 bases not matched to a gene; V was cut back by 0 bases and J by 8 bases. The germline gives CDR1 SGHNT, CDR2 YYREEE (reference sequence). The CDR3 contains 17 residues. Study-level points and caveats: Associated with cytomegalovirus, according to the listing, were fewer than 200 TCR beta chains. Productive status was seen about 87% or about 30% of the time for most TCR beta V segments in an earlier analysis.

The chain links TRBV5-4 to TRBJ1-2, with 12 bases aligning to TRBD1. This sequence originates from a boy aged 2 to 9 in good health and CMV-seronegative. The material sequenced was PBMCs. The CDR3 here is CASSLAGTGGFLQGYTF. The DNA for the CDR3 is TGTGCCAGCAGCTTGGCCGGGACAGGGGGCTTCCTTCAGGGCTACACCTTC.